The rows below give T cell receptor beta chains drawn from one sample of a study of blood T cell repertoires in COVID-19. Using immunoSEQ multiplex PCR, the repertoire was profiled, and TCRdb retains in-frame clones only, with some absent. The sample consists of about 270,000 clones, about nine tenths of them appearing once. Sequenced: peripheral blood. These TCRs come from a man between 60 and 70 years old who had recovered from COVID-19. CDR3s include the opening cysteine and the closing phenylalanine or tryptophan.

>TRBV7-9
CASSLAGFVGELFF
>TRBV19
CASSSGLEGTDTQYF
>TRBV28
CASISGGIYNEQFF
>TRBV6-5
CASGGGRKETQYF
>TRBV11-2
CASSSDRQGSGNTIYF
>TRBV18
CAVGDSNTGELFF
>TRBV7-3
CASSFGQGYGYTF
>TRBV10-3
CAIHSAGDTEAFF
>TRBV12-5
CASGRAPGVANSPLHF
>TRBV30
CAWRAGTVNTGELFF
>TRBV29-1
CSVVPGTGSYEQYF
>TRBV6-2/TRBV6-3
CASSNGQGVIDEQYF
>TRBV14
CASSQETVGSPLHF
>TRBV10-3
CAISESGRGGYGYTF
>TRBV19
CASGGRGDTEAFF
>TRBV9
CASSVDPGGYEQYF
>TRBV6-6
CASTRGVNYGYTF
>TRBV7-2
CASSEQGALFQPQHF
>TRBV3-1/TRBV3-2
CASSQDRLRVQFF
>TRBV13
CASSSSGQGVYGYTF
>TRBV30
CAWSRTVATNEKLFF
>TRBV19
CASSNRLAGDKETQYF